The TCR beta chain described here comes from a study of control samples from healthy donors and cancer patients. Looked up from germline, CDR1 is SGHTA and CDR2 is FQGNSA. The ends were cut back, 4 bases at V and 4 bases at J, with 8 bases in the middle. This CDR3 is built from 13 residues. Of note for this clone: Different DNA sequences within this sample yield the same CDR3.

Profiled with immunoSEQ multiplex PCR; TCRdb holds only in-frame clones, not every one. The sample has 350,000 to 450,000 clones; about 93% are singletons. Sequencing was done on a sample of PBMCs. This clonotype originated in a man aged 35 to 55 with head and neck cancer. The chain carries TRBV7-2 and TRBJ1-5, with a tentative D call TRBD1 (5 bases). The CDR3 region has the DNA TGTGCCAGCAGCTCGGGGCTAAATCAGCCCCAGCATTTT. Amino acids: CASSSGLNQPQHF.